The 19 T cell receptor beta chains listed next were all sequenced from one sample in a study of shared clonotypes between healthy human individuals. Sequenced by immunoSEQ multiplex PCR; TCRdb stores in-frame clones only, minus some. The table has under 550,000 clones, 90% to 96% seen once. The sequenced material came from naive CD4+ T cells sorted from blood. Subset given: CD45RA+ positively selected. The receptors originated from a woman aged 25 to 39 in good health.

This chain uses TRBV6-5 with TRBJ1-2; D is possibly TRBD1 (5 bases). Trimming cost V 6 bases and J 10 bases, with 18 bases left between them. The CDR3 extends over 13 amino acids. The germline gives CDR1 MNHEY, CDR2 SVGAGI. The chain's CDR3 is CASSPGQGGDYTF. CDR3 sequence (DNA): TGTGCCAGCAGCCCTGGGCAGGGTGGTGACTACACCTTC.

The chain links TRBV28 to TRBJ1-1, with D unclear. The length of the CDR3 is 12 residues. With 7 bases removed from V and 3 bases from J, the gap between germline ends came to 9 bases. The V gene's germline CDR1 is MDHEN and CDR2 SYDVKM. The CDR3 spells CASKGLDTEAFF. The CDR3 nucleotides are TGTGCCAGCAAAGGTCTAGACACTGAAGCTTTCTTT.

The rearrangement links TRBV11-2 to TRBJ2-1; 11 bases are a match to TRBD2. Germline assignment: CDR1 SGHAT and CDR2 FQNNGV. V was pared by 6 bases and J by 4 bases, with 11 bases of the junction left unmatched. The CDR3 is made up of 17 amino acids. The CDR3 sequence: CASRDTLAGAVYNEQFF. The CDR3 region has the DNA TGTGCCAGCAGAGACACACTAGCGGGAGCGGTTTACAATGAGCAGTTCTTC.

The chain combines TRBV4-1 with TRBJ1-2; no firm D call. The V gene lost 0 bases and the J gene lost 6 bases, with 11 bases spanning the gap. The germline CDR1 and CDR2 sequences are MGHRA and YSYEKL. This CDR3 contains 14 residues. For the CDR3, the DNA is TGCGCCAGCAGCCAAGACAGAGCCACGGATGGCTACACCTTC. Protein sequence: CASSQDRATDGYTF.

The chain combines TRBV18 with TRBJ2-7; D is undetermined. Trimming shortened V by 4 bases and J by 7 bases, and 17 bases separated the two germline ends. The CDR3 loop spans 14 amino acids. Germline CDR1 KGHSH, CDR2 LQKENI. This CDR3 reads CASSLSTLGREQYF. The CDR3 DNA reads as TGTGCCAGCTCACTTTCGACGCTGGGCCGGGAGCAGTACTTC.

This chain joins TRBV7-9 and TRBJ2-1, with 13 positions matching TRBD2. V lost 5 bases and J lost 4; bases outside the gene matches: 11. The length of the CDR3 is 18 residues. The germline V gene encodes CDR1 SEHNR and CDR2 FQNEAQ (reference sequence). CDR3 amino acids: CASSPPEQTSGRYNEQFF. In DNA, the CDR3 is TGTGCCAGCAGCCCGCCGGAACAGACTAGCGGGAGGTACAATGAGCAGTTCTTC.

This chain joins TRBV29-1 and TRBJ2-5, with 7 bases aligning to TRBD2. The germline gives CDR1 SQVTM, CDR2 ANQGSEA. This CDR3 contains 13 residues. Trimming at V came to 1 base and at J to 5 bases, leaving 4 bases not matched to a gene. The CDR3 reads CSVEVAGGETQYF. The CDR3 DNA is TGCAGCGTTGAAGTAGCGGGCGGGGAGACCCAGTACTTC. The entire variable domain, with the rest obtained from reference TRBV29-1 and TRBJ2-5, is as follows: SAVISQKPSRDICQRGTSLTIQCQVDSQVTMMFWYRQQPGQSLTLIATANQGSEATYESGFVIDKFPISRPNLTFSTLTVSNMSPEDSSIYLCSVEVAGGETQYFGPGTRLLVL.

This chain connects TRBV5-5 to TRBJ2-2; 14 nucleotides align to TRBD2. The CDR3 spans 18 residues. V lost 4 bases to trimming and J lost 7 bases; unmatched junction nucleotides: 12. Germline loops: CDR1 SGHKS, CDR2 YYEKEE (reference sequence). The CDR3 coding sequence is TGTGCCAGCAGCGGCGGAGGGACTAGCGGGAGCTGGGTCGGGGAGCTGTTTTTT. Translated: CASSGGGTSGSWVGELFF.

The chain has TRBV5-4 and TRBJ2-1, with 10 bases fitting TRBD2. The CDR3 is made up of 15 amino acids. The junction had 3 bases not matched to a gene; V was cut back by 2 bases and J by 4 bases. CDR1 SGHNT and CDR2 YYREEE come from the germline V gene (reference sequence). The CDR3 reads CASSFSSGSYNEQFF. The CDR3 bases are TGTGCCAGCAGCTTCTCTAGCGGGAGTTACAATGAGCAGTTCTTC. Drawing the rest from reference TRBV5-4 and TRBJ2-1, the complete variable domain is ETGVTQSPTHLIKTRGQQVTLRCSSQSGHNTVSWYQQALGQGPQFIFQYYREEENGRGNFPPRFSGLQFPNYSSELNVNALELDDSALYLCASSFSSGSYNEQFFGPGTRLTVL.

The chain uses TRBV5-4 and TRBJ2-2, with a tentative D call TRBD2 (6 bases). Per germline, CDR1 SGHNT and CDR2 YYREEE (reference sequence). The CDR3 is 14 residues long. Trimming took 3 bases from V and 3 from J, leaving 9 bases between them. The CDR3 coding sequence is TGTGCCAGCAGCTCTCGGGGGTACACCGGGGAGCTGTTTTTT. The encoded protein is CASSSRGYTGELFF.

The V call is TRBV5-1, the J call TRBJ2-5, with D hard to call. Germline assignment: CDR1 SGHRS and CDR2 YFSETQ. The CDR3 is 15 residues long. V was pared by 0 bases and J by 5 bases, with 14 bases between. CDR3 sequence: CASSLASTYRETQYF. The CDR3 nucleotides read TGCGCCAGCAGCTTGGCGTCTACCTACCGGGAGACCCAGTACTTC.

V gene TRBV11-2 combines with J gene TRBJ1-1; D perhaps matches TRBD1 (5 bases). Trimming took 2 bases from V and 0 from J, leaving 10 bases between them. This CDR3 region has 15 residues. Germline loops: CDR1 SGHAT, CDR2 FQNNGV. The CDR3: CASSLWGTLNTEAFF. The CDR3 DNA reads TGTGCCAGCAGCTTATGGGGGACCCTGAACACTGAAGCTTTCTTT.

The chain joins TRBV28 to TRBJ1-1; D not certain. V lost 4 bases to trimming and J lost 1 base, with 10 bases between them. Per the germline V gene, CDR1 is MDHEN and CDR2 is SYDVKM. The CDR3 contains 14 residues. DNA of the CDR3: TGTGCCAGCAGTTGGAGACGGAAGAACACTGAAGCTTTCTTT. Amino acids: CASSWRRKNTEAFF.

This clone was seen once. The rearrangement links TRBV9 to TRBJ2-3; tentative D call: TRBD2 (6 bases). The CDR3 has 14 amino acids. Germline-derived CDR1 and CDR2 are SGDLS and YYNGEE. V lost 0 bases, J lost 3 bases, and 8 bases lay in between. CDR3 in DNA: TGTGCCAGCAGCGTAGGCGGACTAACAGATACGCAGTATTTT. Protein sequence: CASSVGGLTDTQYF.

CDR3 nucleotide sequence: TGTGCCAGCAGTTTAACCCAGACACCCTACGAGCAGTACTTC. Protein product: CASSLTQTPYEQYF. The chain combines TRBV28 with TRBJ2-7; no clear D. This CDR3 has 14 residues. The V end lost 2 bases, the J end lost 2 bases, and 10 bases lay between the germline ends. Looked up from germline, CDR1 is MDHEN and CDR2 is SYDVKM.

In DNA form, the CDR3 reads TGCGCCAGCAGCCCAGGGGGTGCGGGGACCGGGGAGCTGTTTTTT. It encodes CASSPGGAGTGELFF. The chain is built from TRBV5-1 and TRBJ2-2; maybe TRBD1 (7 bases). This CDR3 comprises 15 residues. Germline CDR1 is SGHRS and CDR2 is YFSETQ. Trimming pared 4 bases from V and 5 bases from J, leaving 15 bases between.

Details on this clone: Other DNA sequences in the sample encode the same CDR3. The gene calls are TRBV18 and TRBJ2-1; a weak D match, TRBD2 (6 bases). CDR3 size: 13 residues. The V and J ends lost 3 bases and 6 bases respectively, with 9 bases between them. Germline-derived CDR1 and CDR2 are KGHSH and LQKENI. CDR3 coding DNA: TGTGCCAGCTCACCGGGACTCGTCAATGAGCAGTTCTTC. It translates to CASSPGLVNEQFF. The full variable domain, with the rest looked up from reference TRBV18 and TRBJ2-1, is NAGVMQNPRHLVRRRGQEARLRCSPMKGHSHVYWYRQLPEEGLKFMVYLQKENIIDESGMPKERFSAEFPKEGPSILRIQQVVRGDSAAYFCASSPGLVNEQFFGPGTRLTVL.

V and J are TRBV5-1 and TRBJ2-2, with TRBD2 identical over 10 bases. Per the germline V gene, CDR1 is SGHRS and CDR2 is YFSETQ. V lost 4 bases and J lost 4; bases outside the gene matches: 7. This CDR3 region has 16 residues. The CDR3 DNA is TGCGCCAGCAGCACCGGACTAGCGGAGAGCACCGGGGAGCTGTTTTTT. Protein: CASSTGLAESTGELFF.

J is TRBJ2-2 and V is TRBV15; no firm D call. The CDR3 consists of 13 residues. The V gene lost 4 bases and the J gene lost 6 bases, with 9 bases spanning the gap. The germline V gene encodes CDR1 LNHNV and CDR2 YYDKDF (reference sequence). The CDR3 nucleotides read TGTGCCACCAGCAAAAGACCGCCCGGGGAGCTGTTTTTT. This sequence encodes CATSKRPPGELFF.